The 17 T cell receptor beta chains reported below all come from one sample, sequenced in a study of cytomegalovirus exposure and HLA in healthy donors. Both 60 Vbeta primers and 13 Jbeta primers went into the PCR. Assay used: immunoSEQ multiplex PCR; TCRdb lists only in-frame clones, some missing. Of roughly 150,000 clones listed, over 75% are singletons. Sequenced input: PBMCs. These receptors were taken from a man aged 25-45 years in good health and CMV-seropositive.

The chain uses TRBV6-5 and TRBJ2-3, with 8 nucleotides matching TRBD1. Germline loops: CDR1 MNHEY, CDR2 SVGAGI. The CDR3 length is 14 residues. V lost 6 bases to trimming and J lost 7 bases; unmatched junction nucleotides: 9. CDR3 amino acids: CASRQTGEAYTQYF. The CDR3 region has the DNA TGTGCCAGCAGACAGACAGGGGAGGCATATACGCAGTATTTT.

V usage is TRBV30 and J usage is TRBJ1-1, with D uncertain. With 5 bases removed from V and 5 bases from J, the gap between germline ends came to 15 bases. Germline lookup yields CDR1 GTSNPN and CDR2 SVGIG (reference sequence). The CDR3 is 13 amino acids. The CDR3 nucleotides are TGTGCCTGGGACGGCAGGCGGGATACTGAAGCTTTCTTT. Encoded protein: CAWDGRRDTEAFF.

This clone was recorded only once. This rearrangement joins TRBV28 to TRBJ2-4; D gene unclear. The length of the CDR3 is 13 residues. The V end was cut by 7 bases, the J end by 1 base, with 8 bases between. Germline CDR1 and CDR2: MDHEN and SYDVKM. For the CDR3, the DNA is TGTGCCAGCAACAGCCGGGCCAAAAACATTCAGTACTTC. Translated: CASNSRAKNIQYF. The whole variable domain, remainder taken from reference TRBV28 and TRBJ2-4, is DVKVTQSSRYLVKRTGEKVFLECVQDMDHENMFWYRQDPGLGLRLIYFSYDVKMKEKGDIPEGYSVSREKKERFSLILESASTNQTSMYLCASNSRAKNIQYFGAGTRLSVL.

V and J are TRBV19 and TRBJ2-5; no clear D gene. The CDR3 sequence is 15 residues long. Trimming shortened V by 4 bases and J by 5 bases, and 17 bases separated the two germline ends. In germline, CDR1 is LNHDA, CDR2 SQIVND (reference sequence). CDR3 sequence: CASSSGAYGGETQYF. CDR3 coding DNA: TGTGCCAGTAGTAGTGGAGCCTACGGTGGGGAGACCCAGTACTTC.

CDR3 coding DNA: TGCGCCAGCAGCCAAGTGGGTCGGAGAGGCTACACCTTC. It specifies CASSQVGRRGYTF. This chain links TRBV4-1 with TRBJ1-2; D not certain. V lost 1 base to trimming and J lost 8 bases, with 11 bases between them. This CDR3 region has 13 residues. Germline V gives CDR1 MGHRA, CDR2 YSYEKL.

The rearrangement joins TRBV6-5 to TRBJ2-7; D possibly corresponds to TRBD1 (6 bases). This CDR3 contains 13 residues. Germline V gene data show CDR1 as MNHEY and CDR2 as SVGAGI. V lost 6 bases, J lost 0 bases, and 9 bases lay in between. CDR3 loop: CASSRTASYEQYF. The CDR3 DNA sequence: TGTGCCAGCAGCCGGACAGCCTCCTACGAGCAGTACTTC.

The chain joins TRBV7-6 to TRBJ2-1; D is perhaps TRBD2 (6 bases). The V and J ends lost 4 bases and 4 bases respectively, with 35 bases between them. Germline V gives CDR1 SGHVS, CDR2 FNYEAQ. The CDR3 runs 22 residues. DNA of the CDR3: TGTGCCAGCAGCTCCCATTCCACTTCGGGGCGGGACTTCTCTGGACCATACAATGAGCAGTTCTTC. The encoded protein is CASSSHSTSGRDFSGPYNEQFF.

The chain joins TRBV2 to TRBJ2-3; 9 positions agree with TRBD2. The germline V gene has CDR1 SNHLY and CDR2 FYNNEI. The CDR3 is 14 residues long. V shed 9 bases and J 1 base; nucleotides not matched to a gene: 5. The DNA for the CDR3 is TGTGCCAGGCCAGCGGGAGGCCGCACAGATACGCAGTATTTT. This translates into CARPAGGRTDTQYF.

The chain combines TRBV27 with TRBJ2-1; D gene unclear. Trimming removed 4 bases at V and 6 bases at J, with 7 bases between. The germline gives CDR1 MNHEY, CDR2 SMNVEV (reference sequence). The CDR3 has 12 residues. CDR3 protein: CASSWAGNEQFF. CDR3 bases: TGTGCCAGCAGTTGGGCTGGCAATGAGCAGTTCTTC.

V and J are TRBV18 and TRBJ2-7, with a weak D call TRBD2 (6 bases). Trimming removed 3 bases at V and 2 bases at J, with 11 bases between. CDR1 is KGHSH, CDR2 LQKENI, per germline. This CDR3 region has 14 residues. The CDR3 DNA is TGTGCCAGCTCACCTCCGGGGGTAGCCTACGAGCAGTACTTC. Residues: CASSPPGVAYEQYF. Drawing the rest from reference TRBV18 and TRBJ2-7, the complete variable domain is NAGVMQNPRHLVRRRGQEARLRCSPMKGHSHVYWYRQLPEEGLKFMVYLQKENIIDESGMPKERFSAEFPKEGPSILRIQQVVRGDSAAYFCASSPPGVAYEQYFGPGTRLTVT.

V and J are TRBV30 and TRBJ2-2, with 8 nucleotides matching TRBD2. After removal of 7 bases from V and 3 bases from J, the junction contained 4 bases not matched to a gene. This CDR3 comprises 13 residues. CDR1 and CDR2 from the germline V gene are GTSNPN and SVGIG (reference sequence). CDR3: CASREGDTGELFF. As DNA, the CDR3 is TGTGCCTCCCGGGAGGGGGACACCGGGGAGCTGTTTTTT.

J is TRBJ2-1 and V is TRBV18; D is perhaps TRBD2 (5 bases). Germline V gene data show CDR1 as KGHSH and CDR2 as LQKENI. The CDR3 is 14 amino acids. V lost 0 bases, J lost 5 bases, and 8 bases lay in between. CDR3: CASSPPNGDNEQFF. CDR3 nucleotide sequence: TGTGCCAGCTCACCACCGAACGGGGACAATGAGCAGTTCTTC. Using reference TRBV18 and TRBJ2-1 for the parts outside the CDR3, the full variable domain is NAGVMQNPRHLVRRRGQEARLRCSPMKGHSHVYWYRQLPEEGLKFMVYLQKENIIDESGMPKERFSAEFPKEGPSILRIQQVVRGDSAAYFCASSPPNGDNEQFFGPGTRLTVL.

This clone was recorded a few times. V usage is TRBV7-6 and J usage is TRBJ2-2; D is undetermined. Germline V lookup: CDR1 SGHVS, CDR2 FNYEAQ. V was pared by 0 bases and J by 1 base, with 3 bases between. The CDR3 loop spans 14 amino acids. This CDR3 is CASSLAQNTGELFF. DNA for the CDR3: TGTGCCAGCAGCTTAGCTCAGAACACCGGGGAGCTGTTTTTT.

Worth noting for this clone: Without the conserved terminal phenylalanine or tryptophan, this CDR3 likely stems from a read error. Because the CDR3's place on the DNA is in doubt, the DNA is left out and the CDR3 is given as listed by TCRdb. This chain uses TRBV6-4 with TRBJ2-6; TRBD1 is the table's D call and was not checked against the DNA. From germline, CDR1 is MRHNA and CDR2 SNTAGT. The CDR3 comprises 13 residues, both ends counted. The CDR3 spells CASSEGGQVRAVL.

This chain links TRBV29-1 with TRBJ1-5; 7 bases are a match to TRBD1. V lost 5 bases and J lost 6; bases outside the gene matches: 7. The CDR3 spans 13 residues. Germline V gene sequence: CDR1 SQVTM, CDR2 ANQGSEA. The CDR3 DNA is TGCAGCGTTATGACAGGGTACGGTCAGCCCCAGCATTTT. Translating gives CSVMTGYGQPQHF.

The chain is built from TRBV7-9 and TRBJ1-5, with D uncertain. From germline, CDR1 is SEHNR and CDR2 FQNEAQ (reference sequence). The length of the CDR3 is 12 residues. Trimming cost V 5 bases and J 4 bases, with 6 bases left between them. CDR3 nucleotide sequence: TGTGCCAGCAGCCACTCGAATCAGCCCCAGCATTTT. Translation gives CASSHSNQPQHF.

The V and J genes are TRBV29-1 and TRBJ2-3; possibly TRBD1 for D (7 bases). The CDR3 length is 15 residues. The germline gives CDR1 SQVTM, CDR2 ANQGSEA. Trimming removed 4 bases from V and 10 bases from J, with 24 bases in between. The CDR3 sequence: CSVGDRAGGRTPQYF. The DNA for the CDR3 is TGCAGCGTTGGGGATAGGGCAGGGGGGAGAACCCCGCAGTATTTT.